This T cell receptor beta chain was profiled in a study of PD-1 blockade in classical Hodgkin lymphoma. The overall study: Intravenous nivolumab at 3 mg/kg was given to patients every 2 weeks.

The CDR3 is 19 residues long. V shed 0 bases and J shed 9 bases, with 28 bases lying between them. Germline V gives CDR1 SGHRS, CDR2 YFSETQ. Here immunoSEQ multiplex PCR was the method, and the copy in TCRdb shows in-frame clones only, minus some. Among thousands of clones listed, around 88% were seen once. Stated time point: cycle 4 day 1 (C4D1), after less than 7 weeks of nivolumab. Every patient experienced relapse after autologous stem cell transplantation, and brentuximab vedotin exposure varied. This sample comprised peripheral blood mononuclear cells (PBMCs), obtained before the fourth cycle of nivolumab. The clonotype comes from a human donor with classical Hodgkin lymphoma. This sequence joins TRBV5-1 and TRBJ2-1, with D possibly being TRBD2 (6 bases). DNA for the CDR3: TGCGCCAGCAGCTTGGGGTACCGGGACTCCCTCTCGGCGGGCAGTGAGCAGTTCTTC. Protein product: CASSLGYRDSLSAGSEQFF.